These 3 T cell receptor beta chains came from one sample sequenced in a study of OX40 agonist ivuxolimab in advanced cancers. Library preparation employed the immunoSEQ multiplex PCR assay. The immuneACCESS repertoire file appears here via TCRdb, limited to in-frame rearrangements. These files lack a portion of the clones; in checked studies, under half of the deficit traces to unresolved V genes, and the cause of the others is not known. The sample table holds tens of thousands of clones, of which 70% to 90% were seen once. 25% of the sample is in the top ten clones. The source was CD4+ or CD8+ T cells sorted from blood, collected in a trial of the OX40 agonist ivuxolimab. The receptors originated from an adult with an advanced solid tumor such as melanoma, head and neck, liver or kidney cancer.

The V and J genes are TRBV7-2 and TRBJ1-4; D is unresolved. Germline CDR1 SGHTA, CDR2 FQGNSA. With 3 bases removed from V and 0 bases from J, the gap between germline ends came to 8 bases. There are 15 residues in the CDR3. CDR3 nucleotide sequence: TGTGCCAGCAGCTTTGGGAGTGCAACTAATGAAAAACTGTTTTTT. Encoded protein: CASSFGSATNEKLFF. The full variable domain, its missing parts supplied by reference TRBV7-2 and TRBJ1-4, is GAGVSQSPSNKVTEKGKDVELRCDPISGHTALYWYRQSLGQGLEFLIYFQGNSAPDKSGLPSDRFSAERTGGSVSTLTIQRTQQEDSAVYLCASSFGSATNEKLFFGSGTQLSVL.

This clone was observed a single time. The chain employs TRBV7-9 and TRBJ1-1, with TRBD1 matching over 7 bases. Trimming removed 2 bases from V and 2 bases from J; junction bases left unmatched: 5. Germline lookup yields CDR1 SEHNR and CDR2 FQNEAQ (reference sequence). CDR3 length: 15 amino acids. Here the CDR3 DNA reads TGTGCCAGCAGCTTATATACAGGGGCTAACACTGAAGCTTTCTTT. The encoded protein is CASSLYTGANTEAFF.

The genes are TRBV5-4 and TRBJ2-5; 8 bases match TRBD2. The J segment lost 5 bases and the V segment lost 0 bases, leaving 6 bases of the junction unmatched. CDR1 is SGHNT, CDR2 YYREEE, per germline (reference sequence). This CDR3 is 15 amino acids long. CDR3: CASSLGTGGSETQYF. DNA for the CDR3: TGTGCCAGCAGCTTGGGTACGGGAGGGAGTGAGACCCAGTACTTC. Filled out from reference TRBV5-4 and TRBJ2-5, the complete variable domain reads ETGVTQSPTHLIKTRGQQVTLRCSSQSGHNTVSWYQQALGQGPQFIFQYYREEENGRGNFPPRFSGLQFPNYSSELNVNALELDDSALYLCASSLGTGGSETQYFGPGTRLLVL.